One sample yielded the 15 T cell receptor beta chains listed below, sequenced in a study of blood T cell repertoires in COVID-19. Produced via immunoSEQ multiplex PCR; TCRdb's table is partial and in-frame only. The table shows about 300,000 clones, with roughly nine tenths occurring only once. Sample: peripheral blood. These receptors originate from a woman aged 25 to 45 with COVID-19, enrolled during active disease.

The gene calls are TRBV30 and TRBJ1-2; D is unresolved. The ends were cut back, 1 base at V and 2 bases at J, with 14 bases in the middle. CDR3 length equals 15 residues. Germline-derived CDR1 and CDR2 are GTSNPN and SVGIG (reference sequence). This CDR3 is CAWSGKRGGNYGYTF. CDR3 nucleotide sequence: TGTGCCTGGAGTGGTAAAAGAGGTGGGAACTATGGCTACACCTTC.

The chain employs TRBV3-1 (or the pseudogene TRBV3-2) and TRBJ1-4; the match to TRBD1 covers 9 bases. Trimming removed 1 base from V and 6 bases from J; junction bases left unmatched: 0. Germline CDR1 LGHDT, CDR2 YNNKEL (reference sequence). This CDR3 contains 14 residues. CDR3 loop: CASSQGTGDEKLFF. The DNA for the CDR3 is TGTGCCAGCAGCCAAGGGACAGGGGATGAAAAACTGTTTTTT.

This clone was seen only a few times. In nucleotides, the CDR3 is TGTGCCACCAGTCCAGGACTAGCTAGGTACAATGAGCAGTTCTTC. As protein: CATSPGLARYNEQFF. This chain links TRBV24-1 with TRBJ2-1, with 8 bases fitting TRBD2. This CDR3 has 15 amino acids. V lost 6 bases, J lost 4 bases, and 7 bases stayed unmatched. In germline, CDR1 is KGHDR, CDR2 SFDVKD.

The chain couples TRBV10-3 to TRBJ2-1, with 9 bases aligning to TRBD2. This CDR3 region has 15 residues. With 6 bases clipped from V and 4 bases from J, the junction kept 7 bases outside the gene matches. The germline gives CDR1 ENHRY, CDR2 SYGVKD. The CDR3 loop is CAIRETSGGYNEQFF. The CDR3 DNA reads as TGTGCCATCAGGGAGACTAGCGGAGGGTACAATGAGCAGTTCTTC.

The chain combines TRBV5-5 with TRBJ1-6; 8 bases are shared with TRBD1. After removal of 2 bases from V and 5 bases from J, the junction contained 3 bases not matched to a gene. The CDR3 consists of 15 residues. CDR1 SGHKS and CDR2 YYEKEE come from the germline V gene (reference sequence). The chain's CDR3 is CASSFKQGDNSPLHF. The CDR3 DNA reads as TGTGCCAGCAGCTTCAAACAGGGGGATAATTCACCCCTCCACTTT.

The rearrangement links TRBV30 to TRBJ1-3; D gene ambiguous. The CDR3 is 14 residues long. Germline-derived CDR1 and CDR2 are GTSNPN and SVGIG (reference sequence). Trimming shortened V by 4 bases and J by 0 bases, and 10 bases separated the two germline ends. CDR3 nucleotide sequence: TGTGCCTGGAATTACCCGGGCTCTGGAAACACCATATATTTT. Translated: CAWNYPGSGNTIYF. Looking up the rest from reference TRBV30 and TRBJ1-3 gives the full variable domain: SQTIHQWPATLVQPVGSPLSLECTVEGTSNPNLYWYRQAAGRGLQLLFYSVGIGQISSEVPQNLSASRPQDRQFILSSKKLLLSDSGFYLCAWNYPGSGNTIYFGEGSWLTVV.

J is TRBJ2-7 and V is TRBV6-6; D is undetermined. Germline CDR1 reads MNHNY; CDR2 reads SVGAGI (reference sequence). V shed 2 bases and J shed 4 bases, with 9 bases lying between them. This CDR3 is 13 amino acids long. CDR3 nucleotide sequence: TGTGCCAGCAGTTACCCACCCGGTTACGAGCAGTACTTC. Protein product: CASSYPPGYEQYF.

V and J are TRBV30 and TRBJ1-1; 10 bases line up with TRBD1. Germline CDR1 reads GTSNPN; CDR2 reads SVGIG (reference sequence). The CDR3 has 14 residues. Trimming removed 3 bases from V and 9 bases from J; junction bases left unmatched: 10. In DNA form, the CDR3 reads TGTGCCTGGAGGGAACCGGGACAGGGGACCCAAGCTTTCTTT. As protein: CAWREPGQGTQAFF.

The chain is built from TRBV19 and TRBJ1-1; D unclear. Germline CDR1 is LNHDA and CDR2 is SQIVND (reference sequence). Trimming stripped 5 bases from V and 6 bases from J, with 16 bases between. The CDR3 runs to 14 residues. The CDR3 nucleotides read TGTGCCAGTAGTCTCCAGTCGCCTGCGGCTGAAGCTTTCTTT. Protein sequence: CASSLQSPAAEAFF.

Here the CDR3 reads CASSFWAGVEAFF. CDR3 coding DNA: TGTGCCAGCAGCTTCTGGGCAGGGGTTGAAGCTTTCTTT. The gene calls are TRBV5-6 and TRBJ1-1; possible D gene TRBD1, 6 bases. From germline, CDR1 is SGHDT and CDR2 YYEEEE. The CDR3 is made up of 13 amino acids. The V and J ends lost 2 bases and 7 bases respectively, with 12 bases between them.

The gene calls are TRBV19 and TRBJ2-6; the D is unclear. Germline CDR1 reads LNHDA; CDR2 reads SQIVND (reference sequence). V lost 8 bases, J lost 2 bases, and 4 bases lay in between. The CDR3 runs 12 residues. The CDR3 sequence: CASSTGANVLTF. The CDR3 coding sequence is TGTGCCAGTTCTACTGGGGCCAACGTCCTGACTTTC.

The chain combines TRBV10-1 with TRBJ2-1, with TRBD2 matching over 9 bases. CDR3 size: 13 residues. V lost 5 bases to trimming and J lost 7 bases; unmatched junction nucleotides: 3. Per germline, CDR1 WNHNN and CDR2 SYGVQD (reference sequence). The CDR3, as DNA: TGCGCCAGCAGTAAGGGACTAGCAAATGAGCAGTTCTTC. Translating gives CASSKGLANEQFF.

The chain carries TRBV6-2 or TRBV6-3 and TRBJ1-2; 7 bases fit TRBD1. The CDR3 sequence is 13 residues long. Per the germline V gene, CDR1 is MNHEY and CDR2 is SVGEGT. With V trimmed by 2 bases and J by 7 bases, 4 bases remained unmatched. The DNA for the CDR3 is TGTGCCAGCAGTTACAACAGGGGCTTTGGCTACACCTTC. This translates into CASSYNRGFGYTF.

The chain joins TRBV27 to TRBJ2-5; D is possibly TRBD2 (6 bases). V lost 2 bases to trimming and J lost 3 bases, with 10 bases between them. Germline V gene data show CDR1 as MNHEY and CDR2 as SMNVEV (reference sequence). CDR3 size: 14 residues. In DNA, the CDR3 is TGTGCCAGCAGTTTACGGAGGGCGGAAGAGACCCAGTACTTC. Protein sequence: CASSLRRAEETQYF.

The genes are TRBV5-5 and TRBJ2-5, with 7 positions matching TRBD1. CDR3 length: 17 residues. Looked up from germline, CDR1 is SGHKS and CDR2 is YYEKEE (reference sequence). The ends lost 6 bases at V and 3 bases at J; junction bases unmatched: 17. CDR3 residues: CASTNEVPGQLKETQYF. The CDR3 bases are TGTGCCAGCACAAACGAAGTTCCGGGACAGCTAAAAGAGACCCAGTACTTC.